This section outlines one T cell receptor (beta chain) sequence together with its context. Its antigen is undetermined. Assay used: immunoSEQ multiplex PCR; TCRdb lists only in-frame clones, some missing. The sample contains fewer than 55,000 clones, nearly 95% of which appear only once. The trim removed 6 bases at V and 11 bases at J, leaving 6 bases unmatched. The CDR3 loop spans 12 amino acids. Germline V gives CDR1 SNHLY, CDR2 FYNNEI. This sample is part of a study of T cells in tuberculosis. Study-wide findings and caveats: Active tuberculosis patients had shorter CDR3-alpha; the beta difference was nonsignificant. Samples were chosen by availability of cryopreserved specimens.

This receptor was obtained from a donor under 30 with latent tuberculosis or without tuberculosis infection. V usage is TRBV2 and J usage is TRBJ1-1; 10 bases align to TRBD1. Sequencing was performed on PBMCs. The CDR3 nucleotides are TGTGCCAGCAGGACCGGGACAGGGGCGGCTTTCTTT. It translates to CASRTGTGAAFF.